These 18 T cell receptor beta chains were all obtained from the same sample, sequenced in a study of brain T cells in children with intractable seizures. Stated time point: blood from clinic visit 5 months post-surgery; TSC patient then seizure free. The method was immunoSEQ multiplex PCR; TCRdb's version includes in-frame clones alone and lacks a portion of them. Found here are about 350,000 clones, over 90% of them singletons; the top ten hold roughly 5.8%. Here the sequenced sample was peripheral blood, taken 4 to 6 months after surgery. The source is a boy in the first two years of life with tuberous sclerosis and intractable seizures.

V gene TRBV13 combines with J gene TRBJ2-1; maybe TRBD1 (5 bases). Trimming removed 6 bases at V and 10 bases at J, with 13 bases between. In germline, CDR1 is PRHDT, CDR2 FYEKMQ (reference sequence). The CDR3 has 12 residues. This chain's CDR3 is CASRGVSREQFF. The CDR3 DNA reads TGTGCCAGCAGAGGGGTCTCCAGGGAGCAGTTCTTC.

The chain carries TRBV10-3 and TRBJ1-5; D ambiguous. In germline, CDR1 is ENHRY, CDR2 SYGVKD. The V end was cut by 4 bases, the J end by 4 bases, with 8 bases between. The CDR3 has 13 amino acids. CDR3 nucleotide sequence: TGTGCCATCAGTGGGGGAGAAAATCAGCCCCAGCATTTT. Encoded protein: CAISGGENQPQHF.

The rearrangement links TRBV7-6 to TRBJ1-6; 10 bases agree with TRBD1. There are 16 residues in the CDR3. The V gene end was trimmed by 5 bases and the J gene end by 9 bases; junction bases not matched to a gene: 10. Germline CDR1 reads SGHVS; CDR2 reads FNYEAQ. The CDR3: CASSLPSGQGSSPLHF. As DNA, the CDR3 is TGTGCCAGCAGCCTCCCCTCGGGACAGGGGAGTTCACCCCTCCACTTT.

The V call is TRBV10-3, the J call TRBJ2-2; D call uncertain. This CDR3 has 16 residues. V gave up 3 bases and J gave up 3 bases, with 14 bases separating them. CDR1 ENHRY and CDR2 SYGVKD come from the germline V gene. CDR3 in amino acids: CAISDRAVPDTGELFF. As DNA, the CDR3 is TGTGCCATCAGTGATAGGGCCGTCCCAGACACCGGGGAGCTGTTTTTT.

V is TRBV5-6 and J is TRBJ2-7; 11 positions agree with TRBD2. The CDR3 contains 18 residues. Trimming took 0 bases from V and 2 from J; bases not matched to a gene: 10. Germline lookup yields CDR1 SGHDT and CDR2 YYEEEE. CDR3 in amino acids: CASSLVGTSGGGPYEQYF. CDR3 nucleotide sequence: TGTGCCAGCAGCTTGGTTGGGACTAGCGGAGGGGGACCCTACGAGCAGTACTTC.

This chain links TRBV9 with TRBJ2-1; D uncertain. Germline lookup yields CDR1 SGDLS and CDR2 YYNGEE. Trimming left V 0 bases short and J 1 base short, with 11 bases between. The CDR3 runs to 16 residues. The CDR3 here is CASSVDAAASYNEQFF. CDR3 bases: TGTGCCAGCAGCGTAGATGCGGCGGCTTCCTACAATGAGCAGTTCTTC.

The chain combines TRBV6-4 with TRBJ1-5; perhaps TRBD1 as D (5 bases). CDR3 length: 14 residues. The V end lost 4 bases, the J end lost 2 bases, and 9 bases lay between the germline ends. CDR1 and CDR2 (germline): MRHNA, SNTAGT. Here the CDR3 reads CASSVGVCNQPQHF. The CDR3 region has the DNA TGTGCCAGCAGTGTAGGGGTATGCAATCAGCCCCAGCATTTT.

The V and J genes are TRBV13 and TRBJ2-1; D is unclear. Germline CDR1 reads PRHDT; CDR2 reads FYEKMQ (reference sequence). The CDR3 has 17 residues. V lost 3 bases, J lost 2 bases, and 17 bases lay in between. CDR3 region: CASSFTGTPGPYNEQFF. CDR3 nucleotides: TGTGCCAGCAGCTTCACCGGAACACCAGGACCCTACAATGAGCAGTTCTTC.

This clone occurred once. The rearrangement joins TRBV3-1 (or the pseudogene TRBV3-2) to TRBJ2-7; 10 nucleotides align to TRBD2. Germline assignment: CDR1 LGHDT and CDR2 YNNKEL (reference sequence). The CDR3 has 15 residues. V trimming: 4 bases; J trimming: 0 bases; junction bases outside the gene matches: 3. CDR3 sequence reads: CASSRSGGASYEQYF. The CDR3 coding sequence is TGTGCCAGCAGCCGAAGCGGGGGGGCCTCCTACGAGCAGTACTTC.

The chain links TRBV4-1 to TRBJ2-1; 9 bases are shared with TRBD2. CDR1 MGHRA and CDR2 YSYEKL come from the germline V gene. The CDR3 runs to 17 residues. With V trimmed by 0 bases and J by 10 bases, 13 bases remained unmatched. CDR3 amino acids: CASSQDTSGGFIREQFF. CDR3 in DNA: TGCGCCAGCAGCCAAGATACCAGCGGGGGGTTCATAAGGGAGCAGTTCTTC.

V and J are TRBV28 and TRBJ2-7; the match to TRBD2 covers 7 bases. The CDR3 contains 15 residues. The V gene's germline CDR1 is MDHEN and CDR2 SYDVKM. Germline trimming cut 2 bases from V and 1 base from J; bases unmatched to any gene: 5. The CDR3 reads CASSLGEGFSYEQYF. The CDR3 nucleotides read TGTGCCAGCAGTTTAGGGGAGGGCTTTTCCTACGAGCAGTACTTC. The full variable domain, in which reference TRBV28 and TRBJ2-7 provide the parts outside the CDR3, is DVKVTQSSRYLVKRTGEKVFLECVQDMDHENMFWYRQDPGLGLRLIYFSYDVKMKEKGDIPEGYSVSREKKERFSLILESASTNQTSMYLCASSLGEGFSYEQYFGPGTRLTVT.

J is TRBJ1-2 and V is TRBV5-1, with unresolved D. The CDR3 totals 13 residues. Germline V CDR1 and CDR2: SGHRS, YFSETQ. V lost 8 bases and J lost 4, with 15 bases in between. In DNA, the CDR3 is TGCGCCAGTTATGGACCCACGCCCTATGGCTACACCTTC. This encodes CASYGPTPYGYTF.

This chain uses TRBV30 with TRBJ2-3; 12 positions agree with TRBD2. Germline lookup yields CDR1 GTSNPN and CDR2 SVGIG (reference sequence). V trimming: 2 bases; J trimming: 6 bases; junction bases outside the gene matches: 9. The length of the CDR3 is 16 residues. The CDR3 reads CAWSPRTSGMRDTQYF. The DNA of the CDR3 is TGTGCCTGGAGTCCTAGGACTAGCGGGATGAGGGATACGCAGTATTTT.

The gene calls are TRBV30 and TRBJ1-3, with 7 bases fitting TRBD1. The V gene end was trimmed by 1 base and the J gene end by 2 bases; junction bases not matched to a gene: 14. This CDR3 is 18 amino acids long. Germline V gene data show CDR1 as GTSNPN and CDR2 as SVGIG (reference sequence). CDR3 region: CAWSGTGPLGTPGNTIYF. CDR3 coding DNA: TGTGCCTGGAGTGGGACAGGCCCATTAGGGACCCCTGGAAACACCATATATTTT.

This clone appeared a few times. Other DNA sequences in this specimen translate into the identical CDR3. This chain links TRBV5-1 with TRBJ1-3, with D perhaps matching TRBD1 (5 bases). Trimming removed 3 bases from V and 0 bases from J, with 7 bases in between. Germline V lookup: CDR1 SGHRS, CDR2 YFSETQ. The CDR3 sequence is 14 residues long. The CDR3 DNA is TGCGCCAGCAGCTCGGGGGGCTCTGGAAACACCATATATTTT. Its translation: CASSSGGSGNTIYF.

The J gene is TRBJ2-7, the V gene TRBV11-3, with D perhaps TRBD1 or TRBD2 (5 bases each). The CDR3 contains 15 residues. With 5 bases removed from V and 2 bases from J, the gap between germline ends came to 16 bases. Germline lookup yields CDR1 SGHNT and CDR2 YENEEA. The CDR3 loop reads CASSPYDWGTYEQYF. CDR3 DNA sequence: TGTGCCAGCAGCCCGTACGACTGGGGGACCTACGAGCAGTACTTC.

The rearrangement links TRBV20-1 to TRBJ1-1, with D unresolved. The germline V gene encodes CDR1 DFQATT and CDR2 SNEGSKA (reference sequence). Trimming stripped 5 bases from V and 5 bases from J, with 9 bases between. This CDR3 is 11 amino acids long. The DNA of the CDR3 is TGCAGTGCTGTACAGCAGACTGAAGCTTTCTTT. This codes for CSAVQQTEAFF.

V and J are TRBV11-2 and TRBJ1-1; D unresolved. The CDR3 is 14 amino acids. V lost 5 bases and J lost 1, with 11 bases in between. From germline, CDR1 is SGHAT and CDR2 FQNNGV. CDR3: CASSLPGRNTEAFF. Here the CDR3 DNA reads TGTGCCAGCAGCCTGCCTGGGAGGAACACTGAAGCTTTCTTT.